This T cell receptor (beta chain) comes out of a study of T-cell reconstitution after alpha-beta-depleted transplantation in children. It was with unique molecular identifiers that the TCRbeta library was prepared. One entry per CDR3 protein results from TCRdb running MiXCR on the PCR reads. The sample has about 370,000 distinct CDR3 sequences; roughly 20% are singletons. Looked up from germline, CDR1 is SQVTM and CDR2 is ANQGSEA. V dropped 4 bases and J dropped 1 base, with 8 bases sitting between them. This CDR3 has 12 amino acids. The chain carries TRBV29-1 and TRBJ2-7; D uncertain. The starting material was PBMCs from the stem cell graft donor, obtained from the stem cell graft. The receptor comes from a human donor who donated a stem cell graft to a child with acute myeloid leukemia. In nucleotides, the CDR3 is TGCAGCGTTGGCACGAATTCCTACGAGCAGTACTTC. Its protein is CSVGTNSYEQYF.